The 8 T cell receptor beta chains listed next were all sequenced from one sample in a study of blood T cell repertoires in COVID-19. The repertoire was sequenced with immunoSEQ multiplex PCR; TCRdb's copy has only in-frame clones and lacks some. This table holds some 420,000 clones, 75% to 90% found once. What was sequenced was PBMCs or T cells enriched from blood (not recorded which). The source is a man between 25 and 39 years old who had recovered from COVID-19.

This chain links TRBV3-1 (or the pseudogene TRBV3-2) with TRBJ2-1, with D maybe TRBD2 (6 bases). The germline V gene encodes CDR1 LGHDT and CDR2 YNNKEL (reference sequence). V was trimmed by 0 bases and J by 5 bases, leaving 17 bases between them. There are 17 residues in the CDR3. The CDR3, as DNA: TGTGCCAGCAGCCAAGATCTCGCAGGGAGGATGAACAATGAGCAGTTCTTC. Amino acids: CASSQDLAGRMNNEQFF.

This clone was observed once. The chain links TRBV19 to TRBJ2-5; 10 positions agree with TRBD1. Germline CDR1 LNHDA, CDR2 SQIVND (reference sequence). V was clipped by 6 bases and J by 4 bases; unmatched bases: 8. The CDR3 contains 15 residues. This CDR3 reads CASSPWRDRGETQYF. CDR3 DNA: TGTGCCAGTAGCCCCTGGCGGGACAGGGGAGAGACCCAGTACTTC.

This chain uses TRBV3-1 (or the pseudogene TRBV3-2) with TRBJ2-1; 10 nucleotides align to TRBD2. The CDR3 runs 18 residues. Germline trimming cut 1 base from V and 6 bases from J; bases unmatched to any gene: 12. Germline CDR1 reads LGHDT; CDR2 reads YNNKEL (reference sequence). For the CDR3, the DNA is TGTGCCAGCAGCCAAGTAAGGATCGGACTAGCGGTTTCCAATGAGCAGTTCTTC. Translated: CASSQVRIGLAVSNEQFF.

The CDR3 loop reads CATSTTSGYEQYF. The CDR3 DNA reads as TGTGCCACCAGTACGACTAGCGGCTACGAGCAGTACTTC. The chain links TRBV24-1 to TRBJ2-7; TRBD2 agrees at 9 bases. Germline V gives CDR1 KGHDR, CDR2 SFDVKD. This CDR3 is 13 amino acids long. The V and J ends lost 6 bases and 3 bases, in that order; junction bases with no gene match: 2.

V usage is TRBV4-2 and J usage is TRBJ2-5; tentatively, D is TRBD1 (7 bases). Trimming left V 1 base short and J 9 bases short, with 21 bases between. Per germline, CDR1 LGHNA and CDR2 YNFKEQ. The CDR3 is made up of 16 amino acids. The CDR3 protein is CASSQAASAGQGAQYF. CDR3 sequence (DNA): TGTGCCAGCAGCCAAGCGGCCTCAGCGGGCCAGGGGGCCCAGTACTTC.

The rearrangement uses TRBV24-1 and TRBJ2-3, with 11 bases lining up with TRBD2. Germline V lookup: CDR1 KGHDR, CDR2 SFDVKD. Trimming at V came to 0 bases and at J to 4 bases, leaving 2 bases not matched to a gene. The CDR3 sequence is 16 residues long. The CDR3 protein is CATSDLGLAGADTQYF. The CDR3 DNA is TGTGCCACCAGTGATTTGGGACTAGCGGGTGCAGATACGCAGTATTTT.

The V and J genes are TRBV4-1 and TRBJ2-3; TRBD2 matches at 9 bases. This CDR3 has 16 residues. The germline V gene has CDR1 MGHRA and CDR2 YSYEKL. V was pared by 3 bases and J by 14 bases, with 18 bases of the junction left unmatched. CDR3 bases: TGCGCCAGCAGCCACCCGTTGGCGGGAATGGGACTAGCCCCGTATTTT. It is translated as CASSHPLAGMGLAPYF.

The chain combines TRBV5-1 with TRBJ2-3; 8 bases agree with TRBD1. Looked up from germline, CDR1 is SGHRS and CDR2 is YFSETQ. V lost 4 bases to trimming and J lost 2 bases; unmatched junction nucleotides: 9. This CDR3 is built from 16 residues. The CDR3 sequence: CASSTAGTGNTDTQYF. Written as DNA, the CDR3 is TGCGCCAGCAGCACGGCCGGGACAGGTAACACAGATACGCAGTATTTT. Drawing the rest from reference TRBV5-1 and TRBJ2-3, the complete variable domain is KAGVTQTPRYLIKTRGQQVTLSCSPISGHRSVSWYQQTPGQGLQFLFEYFSETQRNKGNFPGRFSGRQFSNSRSEMNVSTLELGDSALYLCASSTAGTGNTDTQYFGPGTRLTVL.